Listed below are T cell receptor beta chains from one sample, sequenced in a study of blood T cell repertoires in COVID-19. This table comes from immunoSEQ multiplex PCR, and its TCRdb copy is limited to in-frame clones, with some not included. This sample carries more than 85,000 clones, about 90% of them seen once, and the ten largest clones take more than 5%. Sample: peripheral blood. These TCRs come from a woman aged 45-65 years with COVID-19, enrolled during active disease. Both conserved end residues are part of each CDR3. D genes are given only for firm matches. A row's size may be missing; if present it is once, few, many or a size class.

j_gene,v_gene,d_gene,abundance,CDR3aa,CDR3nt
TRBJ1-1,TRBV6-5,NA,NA,CATRGGSRTEAFF,TGTGCCACCCGGGGTGGGTCACGCACTGAAGCTTTCTTT
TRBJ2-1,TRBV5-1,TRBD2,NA,CASSLRGGTYNEQFF,TGCGCCAGCAGCTTGCGGGGGGGCACTTACAATGAGCAGTTCTTC
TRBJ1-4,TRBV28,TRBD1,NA,CASSPQGAGEKLFF,TGTGCCAGCAGTCCTCAGGGGGCGGGCGAAAAACTGTTTTTT
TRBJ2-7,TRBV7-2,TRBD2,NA,CASSNSGGGSYEQYF,TGTGCCAGCAGCAATAGCGGGGGTGGCTCCTACGAGCAGTACTTC
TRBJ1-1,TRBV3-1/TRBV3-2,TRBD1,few,CASSGDRELNTEAFF,TGTGCCAGCAGCGGGGACAGGGAATTGAACACTGAAGCTTTCTTT
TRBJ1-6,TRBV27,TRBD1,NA,CASSQTGNNSPLHF,TGTGCCAGCAGTCAGACAGGGAACAATTCACCCCTCCACTTT
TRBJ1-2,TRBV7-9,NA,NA,CASSLGRDGYTF,TGTGCCAGCAGCCTAGGGAGGGATGGCTACACCTTC
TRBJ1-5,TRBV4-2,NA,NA,CASSQESDGSNQPQHF,TGTGCCAGCAGCCAAGAAAGCGACGGAAGCAATCAGCCCCAGCATTTT
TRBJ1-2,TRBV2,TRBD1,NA,CASSDPGTGLGGYTF,TGTGCCAGCAGTGATCCCGGGACAGGGTTGGGAGGCTACACCTTC
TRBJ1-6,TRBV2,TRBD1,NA,CASSFRTGWDNSPLHF,TGTGCCAGCAGTTTTCGGACAGGGTGGGATAATTCACCCCTCCACTTT
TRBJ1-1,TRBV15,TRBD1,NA,CATSRDRDSNTEAFF,TGTGCCACCAGCAGAGATCGGGACAGCAACACTGAAGCTTTCTTT
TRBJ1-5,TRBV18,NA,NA,CASSNEVREPQHF,TGTGCCAGCTCAAATGAGGTTCGGGAGCCCCAGCATTTT
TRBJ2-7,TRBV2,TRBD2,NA,CASRGRGPYEQYF,TGTGCCAGCCGAGGGAGGGGCCCCTACGAGCAGTACTTC
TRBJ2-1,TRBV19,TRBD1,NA,CASSIGVGQSSYNEQFF,TGTGCCAGTAGTATAGGTGTGGGACAGAGCTCCTACAATGAGCAGTTCTTC
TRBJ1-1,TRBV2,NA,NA,CASRGPANTEAFF,TGTGCCAGCAGGGGCCCAGCGAACACTGAAGCTTTCTTT
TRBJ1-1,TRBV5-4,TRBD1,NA,CATRKDETGDTEAFF,TGTGCCACCAGAAAGGATGAGACAGGGGACACTGAAGCTTTCTTT
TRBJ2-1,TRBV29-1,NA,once,CSVVVASKYNEQFF,TGCAGCGTTGTGGTGGCTAGCAAGTACAATGAGCAGTTCTTC
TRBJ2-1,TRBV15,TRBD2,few,CATSGGLAGIEQFF,TGTGCCACCAGCGGGGGACTAGCGGGGATTGAGCAGTTCTTC
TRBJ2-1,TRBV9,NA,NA,CASSAAGTQIGHEQFF,TGTGCCAGCAGCGCCGCCGGGACACAGATCGGCCATGAGCAGTTCTTC
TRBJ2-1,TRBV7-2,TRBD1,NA,CASSNPTGHEQFF,TGTGCCAGCAGCAACCCGACAGGGCATGAGCAGTTCTTC
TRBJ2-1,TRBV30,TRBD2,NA,CAWSRLAGEQFF,TGTGCCTGGAGTAGACTAGCGGGCGAGCAGTTCTTC
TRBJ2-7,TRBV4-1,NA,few,CASSQASHEQYF,TGCGCCAGCAGCCAAGCTTCCCACGAGCAGTACTTC
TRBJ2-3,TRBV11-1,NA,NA,CASSLAVSGAGTDTQYF,TGTGCCAGCAGCTTAGCGGTTTCAGGCGCTGGCACAGATACGCAGTATTTT
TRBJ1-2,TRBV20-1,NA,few,CSASPGDKAYGYTF,TGCAGTGCTAGTCCTGGGGACAAGGCCTATGGCTACACCTTC
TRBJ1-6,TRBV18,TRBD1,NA,CASSPSTGALSPSPLHF,TGTGCCAGCTCACCATCGACAGGGGCCTTATCCCCTTCACCCCTCCACTTT
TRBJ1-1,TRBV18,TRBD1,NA,CASSQKVKTGGNTEAFF,TGTGCCAGCTCACAGAAAGTCAAGACAGGGGGGAACACTGAAGCTTTCTTT
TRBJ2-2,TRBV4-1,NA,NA,CASSQGVLAATGELFF,TGCGCCAGCAGCCAAGGGGTCCTGGCGGCCACCGGGGAGCTGTTTTTT
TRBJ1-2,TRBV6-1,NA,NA,CASSEGVGEAGYTF,TGTGCCAGCAGTGAAGGGGTGGGGGAGGCTGGCTACACCTTC
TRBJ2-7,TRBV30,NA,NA,CAWSVAVNYEQYF,TGTGCCTGGAGTGTAGCGGTAAACTACGAGCAGTACTTC
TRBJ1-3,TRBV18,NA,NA,CASSPVSVRSSGNTIYF,TGTGCCAGCTCACCAGTTTCAGTCAGAAGCTCTGGAAACACCATATATTTT
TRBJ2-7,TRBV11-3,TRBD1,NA,CASSLDLGGTGSLEQYF,TGTGCCAGCAGCTTAGATCTAGGAGGGACAGGGTCCCTCGAGCAGTACTTC
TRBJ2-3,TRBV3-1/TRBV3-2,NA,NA,CASSITGSHTDTQYF,TGTGCCAGCAGCATCACCGGGTCACACACAGATACGCAGTATTTT
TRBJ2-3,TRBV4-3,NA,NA,CASSQGARASTDTQYF,TGCGCCAGCAGCCAAGGGGCGAGGGCTAGCACAGATACGCAGTATTTT
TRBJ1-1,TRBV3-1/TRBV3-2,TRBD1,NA,CASSQVEGARRGAFF,TGTGCCAGCAGCCAAGTTGAGGGGGCCCGCCGCGGAGCTTTCTTT
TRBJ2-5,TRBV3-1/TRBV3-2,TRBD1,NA,CASSRRQGPETQYF,TGTGCCAGCAGCCGGCGACAGGGCCCTGAGACCCAGTACTTC
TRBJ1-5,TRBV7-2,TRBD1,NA,CASSLEDRGNQPQHF,TGTGCCAGCAGCTTAGAGGACAGGGGCAATCAGCCCCAGCATTTT
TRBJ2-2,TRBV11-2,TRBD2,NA,CASSSRGSANTGELFF,TGTGCCAGCAGTTCGCGGGGGAGCGCGAACACCGGGGAGCTGTTTTTT
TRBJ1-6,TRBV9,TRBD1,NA,CASSMTGVYNSPLHF,TGTGCCAGCAGCATGACAGGGGTTTATAATTCACCCCTCCACTTT
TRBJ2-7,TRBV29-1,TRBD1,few,CSVESPDRGRGEQYF,TGCAGCGTTGAGTCACCCGACAGGGGGCGCGGAGAGCAGTACTTC
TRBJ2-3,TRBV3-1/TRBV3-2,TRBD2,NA,CASNDHSGRGQYF,TGTGCCAGCAACGACCATAGCGGGAGAGGGCAGTATTTT
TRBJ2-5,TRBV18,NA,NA,CASSKGTIQETQYF,TGTGCCAGCTCAAAGGGGACAATACAAGAGACCCAGTACTTC
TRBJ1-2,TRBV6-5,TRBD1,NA,CASTTRGTVHGYTF,TGTGCCAGCACCACCCGGGGGACAGTTCATGGCTACACCTTC
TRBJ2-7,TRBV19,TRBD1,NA,CASSTTGGRNYEQYF,TGTGCCAGTAGTACCACAGGGGGCCGGAATTACGAGCAGTACTTC
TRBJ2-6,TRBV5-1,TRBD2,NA,CASSLLAGPSGANVLTF,TGCGCCAGCAGCTTGCTAGCGGGGCCCTCTGGGGCCAACGTCCTGACTTTC
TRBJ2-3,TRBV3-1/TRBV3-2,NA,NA,CASSHGASTDTQYF,TGTGCCAGCAGCCACGGAGCCTCCACAGATACGCAGTATTTT
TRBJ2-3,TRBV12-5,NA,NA,CASGLGQVPTDTQYF,TGTGCTAGTGGTTTGGGACAGGTACCCACAGATACGCAGTATTTT
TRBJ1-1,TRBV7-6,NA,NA,CASSFFGQPNTEAFF,NA
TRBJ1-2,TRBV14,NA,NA,CASSQDFQGGYGYTF,TGTGCCAGCAGCCAAGATTTCCAGGGAGGATATGGCTACACCTTC
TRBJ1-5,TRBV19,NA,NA,CASSIMGRGERGNQPQHF,TGTGCCAGTAGTATTATGGGCAGGGGAGAACGCGGCAATCAGCCCCAGCATTTT
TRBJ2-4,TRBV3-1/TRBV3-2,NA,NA,CASKRLRENIQYF,TGTGCCAGCAAAAGACTGCGAGAAAACATTCAGTACTTC
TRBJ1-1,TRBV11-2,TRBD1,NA,CASSPNDRAFTEAFF,TGTGCCAGCAGCCCAAATGACAGGGCGTTCACTGAAGCTTTCTTT
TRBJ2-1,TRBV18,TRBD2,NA,CASSVASGGARNEQFF,TGTGCCAGCTCAGTTGCGAGCGGGGGGGCCAGGAATGAGCAGTTCTTC
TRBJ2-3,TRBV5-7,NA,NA,CASSLGTPTSTDTQYF,TGTGCCAGCAGCTTGGGGACACCTACTAGCACAGATACGCAGTATTTT
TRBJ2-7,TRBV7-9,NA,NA,CASLTGEAYEQYF,TGTGCCAGCTTGACAGGAGAAGCCTACGAGCAGTACTTC
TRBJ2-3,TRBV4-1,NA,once,CASSQVSLRAVSTDTQYF,TGCGCCAGCAGCCAAGTCTCCCTCAGAGCGGTTAGCACAGATACGCAGTATTTT